This section outlines one TCR beta chain sequence together with its context. Trimming took 1 base from V and 3 from J; bases not matched to a gene: 3. There are 16 residues in the CDR3. Germline V gives CDR1 SEHNR, CDR2 FQNEAQ (reference sequence). The data are from a study of cytotoxic CD8 clonotypes in ibrutinib-treated CLL. Assay: immunoSEQ multiplex PCR; the TCRdb copy retains only in-frame clones and omits some. The profile shows 150,000 to 200,000 clones, 70% to 90% of them singletons. The chain uses TRBV7-9 and TRBJ2-3; the match to TRBD2 covers 11 bases. This sample comprised PBMCs, obtained at disease progression, from a patient treated with ibrutinib. This clonotype was obtained from a human donor with chronic lymphocytic leukemia. Written as DNA, the CDR3 is TGTGCCAGCAGCTTAGGCCTAGCGGGAGGAACAGATACGCAGTATTTT. Translated, it gives CASSLGLAGGTDTQYF.